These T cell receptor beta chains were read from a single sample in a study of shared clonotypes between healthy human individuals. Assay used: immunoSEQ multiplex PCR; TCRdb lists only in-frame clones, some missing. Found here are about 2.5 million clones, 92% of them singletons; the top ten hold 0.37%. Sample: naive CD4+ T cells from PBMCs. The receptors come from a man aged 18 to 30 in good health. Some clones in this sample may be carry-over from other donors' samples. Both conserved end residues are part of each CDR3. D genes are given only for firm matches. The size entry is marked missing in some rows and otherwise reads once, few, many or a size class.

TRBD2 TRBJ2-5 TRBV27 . CASSFFSGTLRTQYF TGTGCCAGCAGTTTTTTTAGCGGGACCCTCCGGACCCAGTACTTC
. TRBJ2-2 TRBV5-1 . CASSFYGRANTGELFF TGCGCCAGCAGCTTTTACGGCAGGGCCAACACCGGGGAGCTGTTTTTT
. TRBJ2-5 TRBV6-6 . CASSRDQGETQYF TGTGCCAGCAGCAGAGATCAGGGGGAGACCCAGTACTTC
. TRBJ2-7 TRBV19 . CASSAIPGVSEQYF TGTGCCAGTAGTGCCATCCCAGGGGTTTCCGAGCAGTACTTC
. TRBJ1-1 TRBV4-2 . CASRWEKTGPFEAFF TGTGCCAGCAGATGGGAAAAGACAGGACCCTTTGAAGCTTTCTTT
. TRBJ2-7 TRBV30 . CAWGQGGSYEQYF TGTGCCTGGGGTCAGGGAGGATCCTACGAGCAGTACTTC
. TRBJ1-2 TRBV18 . CASSPPPGSIYTF TGTGCCAGCTCACCACCCCCAGGATCTATCTACACCTTC
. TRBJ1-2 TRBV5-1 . CASSQVTGTDYGYTF TGCGCCAGCAGCCAGGTTACGGGGACTGACTATGGCTACACCTTC
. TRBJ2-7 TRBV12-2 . CASRVRSVAGASYEQYF TGTGCAAGTCGCGTTCGTTCGGTAGCGGGAGCCTCCTACGAGCAGTACTTC
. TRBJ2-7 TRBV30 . CAWKDLYEQYF TGTGCCTGGAAGGATCTGTACGAGCAGTACTTC
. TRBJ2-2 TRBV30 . CANSGSTGELFF TGTGCCAACAGCGGGTCCACCGGGGAGCTGTTTTTT
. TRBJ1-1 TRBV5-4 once CASSLGPSSEFF TGTGCCAGCAGCTTGGGCCCCTCTTCGGAGTTCTTT
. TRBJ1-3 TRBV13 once CASSFGNTIYF TGTGCCAGCAGCTTTGGAAACACCATATATTTT
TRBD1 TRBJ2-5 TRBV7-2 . CASSRDREETQYF TGTGCCAGCAGCCGGGACAGGGAAGAGACCCAGTACTTC
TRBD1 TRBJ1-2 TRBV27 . CASSLGQGNYGYTF TGTGCCAGCAGTTTAGGACAGGGAAACTATGGCTACACCTTC
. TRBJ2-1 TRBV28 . CASSLVGNEQFF TGTGCCAGCAGTCTCGTGGGCAATGAGCAGTTCTTC
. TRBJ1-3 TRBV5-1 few CASSLKEAGNTIYF TGCGCCAGCAGCTTGAAGGAGGCTGGAAACACCATATATTTT
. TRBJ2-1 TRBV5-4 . CASSLDVSSYNEQFF TGTGCCAGCAGCTTGGATGTGAGCTCCTACAATGAGCAGTTCTTC
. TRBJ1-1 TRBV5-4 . CASSPRGGNTEAFF TGTGCCAGCAGCCCGAGGGGGGGGAACACTGAAGCTTTCTTT
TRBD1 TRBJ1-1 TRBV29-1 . CSAEPGGAYTEAFF TGCAGCGCTGAACCAGGGGGCGCGTACACTGAAGCTTTCTTT
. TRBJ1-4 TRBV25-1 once CASSPGRFGTNEKLFF TGTGCCAGCAGTCCAGGACGATTCGGGACTAATGAAAAACTGTTTTTT
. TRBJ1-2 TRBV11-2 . CASSLGPYGYTF TGTGCCAGCAGCTTAGGCCCGTATGGCTACACCTTC
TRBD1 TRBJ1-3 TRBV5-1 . CASSPETGSRNTIYF TGCGCCAGCAGCCCGGAGACAGGGTCCCGAAACACCATATATTTT
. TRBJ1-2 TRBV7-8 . CASSLVLGKGYTF TGTGCCAGCAGCTTAGTCTTAGGGAAGGGCTACACCTTC
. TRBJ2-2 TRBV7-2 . CASSFTGTVTGELFF TGTGCCAGCAGCTTTACCGGGACCGTCACCGGGGAGCTGTTTTTT
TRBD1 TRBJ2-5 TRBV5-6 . CASNKGQGQETQYF TGTGCCAGCAACAAAGGACAGGGCCAGGAGACCCAGTACTTC
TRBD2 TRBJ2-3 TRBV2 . CASSAGLAGGIDTQYF TGTGCCAGCAGTGCAGGACTAGCGGGAGGGATAGATACGCAGTATTTT
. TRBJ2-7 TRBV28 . CASSLQGPSYEQYF TGTGCCAGCAGTCTCCAGGGACCCTCCTACGAGCAGTACTTC
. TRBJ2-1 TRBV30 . CAWSVGPRYSDEQFF TGTGCCTGGAGTGTCGGTCCTCGCTATTCGGATGAGCAGTTCTTC
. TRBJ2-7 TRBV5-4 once CASRSRVDTYEQYF TGTGCCAGCAGGTCGAGGGTAGACACCTACGAGCAGTACTTC
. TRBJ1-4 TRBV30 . CAWSVLDYPKLFF TGTGCCTGGAGTGTACTAGACTATCCAAAACTGTTTTTT
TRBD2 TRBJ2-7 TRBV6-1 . CASSYHSGPSYEQYF TGTGCCAGCAGCTACCATAGCGGGCCCTCCTACGAGCAGTACTTC
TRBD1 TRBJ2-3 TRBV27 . CASSRTGFWTLNRGTDTQYF TGTGCCAGCAGCCGGACAGGGTTCTGGACCCTGAACCGTGGCACAGATACGCAGTATTTT
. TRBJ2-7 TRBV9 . CASSVGPVNYEQYF TGTGCCAGCAGCGTAGGACCAGTTAACTACGAGCAGTACTTC
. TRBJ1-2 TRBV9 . CASTREPSMGNGYTF TGTGCCAGCACACGTGAGCCTTCCATGGGTAATGGCTACACCTTC
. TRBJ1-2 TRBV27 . CASALRGGYGYTF TGTGCCAGCGCCTTACGGGGGGGCTATGGCTACACCTTC
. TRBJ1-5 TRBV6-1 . CASSEDRQLPYSNQPQHF TGTGCCAGCAGTGAAGATCGCCAGCTACCCTATAGCAATCAGCCCCAGCATTTT
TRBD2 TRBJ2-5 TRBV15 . CATSRDPVGGGTQYF TGTGCCACCAGCAGAGATCCGGTCGGCGGGGGGACCCAGTACTTC
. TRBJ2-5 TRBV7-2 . CASSLVWGETQYF TGTGCCAGCAGCTTAGTGTGGGGAGAGACCCAGTACTTC
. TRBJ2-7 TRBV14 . CASSQEAPGDDPWYYEQYF TGTGCCAGCAGCCAAGAGGCGCCTGGGGACGACCCCTGGTACTACGAGCAGTACTTC
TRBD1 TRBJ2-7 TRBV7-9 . CASSTGQGKDEQYF TGTGCCAGCAGCACTGGACAGGGGAAGGACGAGCAGTACTTC
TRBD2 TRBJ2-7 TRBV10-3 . CAISELAGEREQYF TGTGCCATCAGTGAGCTAGCGGGAGAGAGAGAGCAGTACTTC
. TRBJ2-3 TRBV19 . CASTGGDTQYF TGTGCCAGTACTGGCGGGGATACGCAGTATTTT
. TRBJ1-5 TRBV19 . CASSIAPGYSNQPQHF TGTGCCAGTAGTATCGCCCCGGGGTATAGCAATCAGCCCCAGCATTTT
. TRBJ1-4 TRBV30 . CAWSEAGGNEKLFF TGTGCCTGGAGTGAGGCAGGCGGGAATGAAAAACTGTTTTTT
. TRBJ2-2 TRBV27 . CASRRIGGELFF TGTGCCAGCAGACGTATTGGGGGGGAGCTGTTTTTT
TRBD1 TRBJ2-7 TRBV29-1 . CSAKRTGGEQYF TGCAGCGCGAAAAGGACAGGGGGCGAGCAGTACTTC
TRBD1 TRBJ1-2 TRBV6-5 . CASSRGDRGNYGYTF TGTGCCAGCAGTAGGGGGGACAGGGGTAACTATGGCTACACCTTC
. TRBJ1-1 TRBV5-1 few CASRAVVNTEAFF TGCGCCAGCAGGGCAGTTGTGAACACTGAAGCTTTCTTT
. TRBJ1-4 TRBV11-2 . CASSLPPGGSSWEKLFF TGTGCCAGCAGCTTACCCCCCGGAGGGAGTTCGTGGGAAAAACTGTTTTTT
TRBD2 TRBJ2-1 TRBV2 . CASNLKREGEQFF TGTGCCAGCAACCTCAAGCGGGAGGGTGAGCAGTTCTTC
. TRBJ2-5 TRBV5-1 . CASSFQGFLETQYF TGCGCCAGCAGCTTTCAGGGCTTCCTAGAGACCCAGTACTTC
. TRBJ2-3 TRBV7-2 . CASSPSRTDTQYF TGTGCCAGCAGCCCCTCGCGCACAGATACGCAGTATTTT
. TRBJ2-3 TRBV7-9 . CASSLEGILLTDTQYF TGTGCCAGCAGCTTAGAGGGCATCCTCCTCACAGATACGCAGTATTTT
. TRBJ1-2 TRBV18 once CASSGRLLGYTF TGTGCCAGCTCCGGACGGCTTCTTGGCTACACCTTC